This record covers a single T cell receptor beta chain. What it binds is unknown. This sample was taken from a study of cytomegalovirus exposure and HLA in healthy donors. Study observations and caveats: TCR beta V- and J-gene trimming, according to a later analysis, was linked to a missense DCLRE1C variant. Fewer N-insertions than the approximately 700-donor mean were reportedly shown by an Asian-associated ancestry cluster in a later analysis. Some TCR beta chains (approximately 180 of them) were listed as cytomegalovirus-associated.

Both 60 Vbeta primers and 13 Jbeta primers went into the PCR. The table came from immunoSEQ multiplex PCR; TCRdb's copy has only in-frame clones and leaves some out. The sample lists 100,000 to 150,000 clones; less than 20% were seen once. CDR1 is SGHRS and CDR2 is YFSETQ in the germline V gene. The CDR3 sequence is 16 residues long. V lost 0 bases and J lost 2; bases outside the gene matches: 2. The receptor's source is a woman between 18 and 29 years old in good health and CMV-seronegative. Sequencing was performed on PBMCs. The genes are TRBV5-1 and TRBJ2-5; the match to TRBD2 covers 12 bases. The CDR3 DNA sequence: TGCGCCAGCAGCTTGGGTCTAGCGGGAGGGCAAGAGACCCAGTACTTC. It translates to CASSLGLAGGQETQYF.